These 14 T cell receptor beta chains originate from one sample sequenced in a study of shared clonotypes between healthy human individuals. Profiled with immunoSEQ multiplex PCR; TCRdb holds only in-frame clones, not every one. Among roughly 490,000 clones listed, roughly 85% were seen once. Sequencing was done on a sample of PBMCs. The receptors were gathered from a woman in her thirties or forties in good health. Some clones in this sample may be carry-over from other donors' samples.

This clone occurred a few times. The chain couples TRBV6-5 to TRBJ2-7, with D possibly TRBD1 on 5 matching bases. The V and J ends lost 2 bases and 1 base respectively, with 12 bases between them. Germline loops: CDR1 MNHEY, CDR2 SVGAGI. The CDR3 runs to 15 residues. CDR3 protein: CASSYRSAGSYEQYF. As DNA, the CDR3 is TGTGCCAGCAGTTACCGGTCGGCAGGGTCCTACGAGCAGTACTTC.

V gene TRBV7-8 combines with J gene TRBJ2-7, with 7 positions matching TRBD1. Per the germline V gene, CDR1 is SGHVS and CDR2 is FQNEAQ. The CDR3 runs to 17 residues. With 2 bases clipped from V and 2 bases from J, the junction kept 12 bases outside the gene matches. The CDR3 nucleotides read TGTGCCAGCAGCTTAAGTATGGGACAGCTAGTTCCCTACGAGCAGTACTTC. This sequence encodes CASSLSMGQLVPYEQYF. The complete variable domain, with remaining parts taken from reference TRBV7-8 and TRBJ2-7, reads GAGVSQSPRYKVAKRGQDVALRCDPISGHVSLFWYQQALGQGPEFLTYFQNEAQLDKSGLPSDRFFAERPEGSVSTLKIQRTQQEDSAVYLCASSLSMGQLVPYEQYFGPGTRLTVT.

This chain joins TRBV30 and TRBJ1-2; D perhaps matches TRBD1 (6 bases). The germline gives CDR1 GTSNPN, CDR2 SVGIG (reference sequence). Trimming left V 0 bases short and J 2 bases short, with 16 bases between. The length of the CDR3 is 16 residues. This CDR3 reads CAWSVRMGGRNYGYTF. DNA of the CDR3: TGTGCCTGGAGTGTAAGGATGGGGGGCAGGAACTATGGCTACACCTTC.

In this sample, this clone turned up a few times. Here the CDR3 reads CASTRSGEGYTF. The CDR3 DNA sequence: TGTGCCAGCACCCGGAGTGGGGAAGGCTACACCTTC. The chain carries TRBV7-2 and TRBJ1-2; D gene uncertain. This CDR3 contains 12 residues. Trimming removed 7 bases from V and 8 bases from J, with 14 bases in between. Germline assignment: CDR1 SGHTA and CDR2 FQGNSA.

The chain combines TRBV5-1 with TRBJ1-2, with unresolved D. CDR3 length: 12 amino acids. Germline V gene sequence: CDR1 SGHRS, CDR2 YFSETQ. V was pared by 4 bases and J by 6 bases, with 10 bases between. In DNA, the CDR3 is TGCGCCAGCAGCCAAGACCTCGATGGCTACACCTTC. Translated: CASSQDLDGYTF.

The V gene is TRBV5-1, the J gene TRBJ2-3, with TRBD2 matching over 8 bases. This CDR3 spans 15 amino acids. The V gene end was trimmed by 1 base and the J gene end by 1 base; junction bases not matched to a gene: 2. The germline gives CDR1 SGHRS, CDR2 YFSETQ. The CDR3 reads CASSLRREGTDTQYF. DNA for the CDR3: TGCGCCAGCAGCTTGCGGCGGGAGGGCACAGATACGCAGTATTTT. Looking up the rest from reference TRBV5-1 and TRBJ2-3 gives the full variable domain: KAGVTQTPRYLIKTRGQQVTLSCSPISGHRSVSWYQQTPGQGLQFLFEYFSETQRNKGNFPGRFSGRQFSNSRSEMNVSTLELGDSALYLCASSLRREGTDTQYFGPGTRLTVL.

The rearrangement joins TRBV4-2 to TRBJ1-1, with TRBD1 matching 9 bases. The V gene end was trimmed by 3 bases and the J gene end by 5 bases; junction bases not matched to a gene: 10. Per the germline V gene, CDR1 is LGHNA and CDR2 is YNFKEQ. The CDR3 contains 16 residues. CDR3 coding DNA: TGTGCCAGCAGCCAGTACCGGACAGGGGTTTGGACTGAAGCTTTCTTT. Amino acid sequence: CASSQYRTGVWTEAFF.

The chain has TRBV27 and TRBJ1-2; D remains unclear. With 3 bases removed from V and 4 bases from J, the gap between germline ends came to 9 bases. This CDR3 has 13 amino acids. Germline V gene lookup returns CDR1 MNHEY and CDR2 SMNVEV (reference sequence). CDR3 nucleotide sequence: TGTGCCAGCAGTTTGTCCCGGACCTATGGCTACACCTTC. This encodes CASSLSRTYGYTF.

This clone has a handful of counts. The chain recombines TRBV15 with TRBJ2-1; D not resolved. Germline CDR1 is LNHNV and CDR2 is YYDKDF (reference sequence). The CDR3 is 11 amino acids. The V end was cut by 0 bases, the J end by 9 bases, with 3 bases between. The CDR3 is CATSRDLEQFF. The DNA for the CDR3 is TGTGCCACCAGCAGAGATCTTGAGCAGTTCTTC.

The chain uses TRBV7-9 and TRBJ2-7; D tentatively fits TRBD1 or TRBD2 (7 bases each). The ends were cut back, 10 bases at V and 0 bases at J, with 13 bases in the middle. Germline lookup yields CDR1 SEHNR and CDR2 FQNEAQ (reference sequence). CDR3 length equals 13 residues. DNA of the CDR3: TGTGCCACAGGGGGAGGGACCTCCTACGAGCAGTACTTC. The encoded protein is CATGGGTSYEQYF.

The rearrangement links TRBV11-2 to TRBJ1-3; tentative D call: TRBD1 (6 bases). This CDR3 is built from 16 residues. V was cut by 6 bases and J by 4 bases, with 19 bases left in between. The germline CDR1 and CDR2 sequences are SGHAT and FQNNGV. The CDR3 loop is CASSSRGGAYGNTIYF. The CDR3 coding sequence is TGTGCCAGCAGTTCCCGAGGGGGGGCTTACGGAAACACCATATATTTT.

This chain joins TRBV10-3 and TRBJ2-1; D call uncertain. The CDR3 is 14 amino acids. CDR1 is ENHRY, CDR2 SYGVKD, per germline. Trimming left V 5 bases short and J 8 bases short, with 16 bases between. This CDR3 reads CAISQGRSDHEQFF. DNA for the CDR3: TGTGCCATCAGTCAAGGTCGTTCTGACCATGAGCAGTTCTTC.

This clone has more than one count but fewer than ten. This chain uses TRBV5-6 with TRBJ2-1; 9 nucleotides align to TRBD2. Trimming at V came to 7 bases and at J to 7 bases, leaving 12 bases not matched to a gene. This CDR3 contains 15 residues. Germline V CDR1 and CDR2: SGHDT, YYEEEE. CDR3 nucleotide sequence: TGTGCCAGCCACAGGGAGCGGGGGGCCTGGAATGAGCAGTTCTTC. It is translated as CASHRERGAWNEQFF.

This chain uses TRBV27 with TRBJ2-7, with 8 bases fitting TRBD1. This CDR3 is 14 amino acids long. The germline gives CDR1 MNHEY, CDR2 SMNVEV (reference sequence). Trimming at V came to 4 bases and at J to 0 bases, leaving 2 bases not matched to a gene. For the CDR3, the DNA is TGTGCCAGCAGTTGGACAGGGAACTCCTACGAGCAGTACTTC. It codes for CASSWTGNSYEQYF.